This TCR beta chain was identified in a study of blood T cell repertoires in COVID-19. Study background: The study drew acute and convalescent COVID-19 samples from the United States, Italy and Spain. The analysed material was cDNA or gDNA that came from T cells, B-cell-depleted T cells, or PBMCs.

In the source study's methods: Amplified reference gene primers provided the basis for estimating nucleated cell counts. Some clones are missing from TCRdb's copy, which holds only in-frame ones; the method was immunoSEQ multiplex PCR. Clone size and V and J calls were adopted from that table, with D and trimming inferred from the DNA. The sample holds approximately 150,000 clones; about 81% are singletons and the top ten take about a sixth. The sample consisted of peripheral blood. This receptor was identified in a woman aged 80 or older with acute or convalescent COVID-19.

In DNA form, the CDR3 reads TGCGCCAGCAGCTGGGGACAGGTCGGCTCTGGAAACACCATATATTTT. Amino acids: CASSWGQVGSGNTIYF. V is TRBV5-1 and J is TRBJ1-3; 8 nucleotides agree with TRBD1. The CDR3 contains 16 residues. CDR1 is SGHRS, CDR2 YFSETQ, per germline. V shed 3 bases and J 0 bases; nucleotides not matched to a gene: 5.